Below, one T cell receptor beta chain is given with its context. The germline gives CDR1 LGHNA, CDR2 YSLEER. The CDR3 runs to 11 residues. The ends lost 2 bases at V and 11 bases at J; junction bases unmatched: 2. This record belongs to a study of OX40 agonist ivuxolimab in advanced cancers. Study overall: Head and neck, renal cell, melanoma or hepatocellular carcinoma were the cancers that dose-escalation patients had.

The method was immunoSEQ multiplex PCR; TCRdb's version includes in-frame clones alone and lacks a portion of them. The sample contains roughly 80,000 clones, approximately 86% of which appear only once. Sequenced here: CD4+ or CD8+ T cells sorted from blood, sampled in a trial of the OX40 agonist ivuxolimab. The V gene is TRBV4-3, the J gene TRBJ2-7; 8 bases agree with TRBD2. This TCR came from an adult with an advanced solid tumor such as melanoma, head and neck, liver or kidney cancer. CDR3 sequence (DNA): TGCGCCAGCAGCCAACGGGAGGGAGAGTACTTC. Amino acid sequence: CASSQREGEYF.